This TCR beta chain comes out of a study of OX40 agonist ivuxolimab in advanced cancers. About the research overall: Patients were given ivuxolimab, an antibody that agonizes OX40 (CD134). Participants, 70% to 90% male, averaged roughly 55 years of age, ranging from about 23 to 79. Partial responses were achieved by three patients: one hepatocellular carcinoma, two cutaneous melanoma. Study results and caveats: The authors also found low normalized T-cell clonal expansion in some nonresponders.

The germline gives CDR1 SGHRS, CDR2 YFSETQ. The CDR3 sequence is 14 residues long. Trimming cost V 2 bases and J 6 bases, with 14 bases left between them. Comments on this clone: Antigen: not known.

Here immunoSEQ multiplex PCR was the method, and the copy in TCRdb shows in-frame clones only, minus some. The sample carries approximately 130,000 clones, approximately 94% recorded once. The receptor was isolated from an adult with an advanced solid tumor such as melanoma, head and neck, liver or kidney cancer. The V call is TRBV5-1, the J call TRBJ1-2; unclear D gene. The starting material was CD4+ or CD8+ T cells sorted from blood, obtained in a trial of the OX40 agonist ivuxolimab. The CDR3 DNA reads TGCGCCAGCAGCTTCTCGACGGGCAAGGATGGCTACACCTTC. This codes for CASSFSTGKDGYTF.